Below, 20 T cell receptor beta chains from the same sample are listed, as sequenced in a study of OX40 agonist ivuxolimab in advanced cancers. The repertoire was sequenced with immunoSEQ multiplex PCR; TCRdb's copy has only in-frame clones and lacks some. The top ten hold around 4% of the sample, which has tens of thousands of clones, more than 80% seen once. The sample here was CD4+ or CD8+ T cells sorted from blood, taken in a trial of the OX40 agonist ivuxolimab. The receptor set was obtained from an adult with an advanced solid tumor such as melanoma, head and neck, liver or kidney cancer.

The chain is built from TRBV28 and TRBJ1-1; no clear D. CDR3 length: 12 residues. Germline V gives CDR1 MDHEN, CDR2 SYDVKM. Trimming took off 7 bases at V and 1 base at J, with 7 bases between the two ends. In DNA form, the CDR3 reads TGTGCCAGCACCCTGGGGAACACTGAAGCTTTCTTT. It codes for CASTLGNTEAFF. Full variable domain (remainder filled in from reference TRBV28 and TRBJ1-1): DVKVTQSSRYLVKRTGEKVFLECVQDMDHENMFWYRQDPGLGLRLIYFSYDVKMKEKGDIPEGYSVSREKKERFSLILESASTNQTSMYLCASTLGNTEAFFGQGTRLTVV.

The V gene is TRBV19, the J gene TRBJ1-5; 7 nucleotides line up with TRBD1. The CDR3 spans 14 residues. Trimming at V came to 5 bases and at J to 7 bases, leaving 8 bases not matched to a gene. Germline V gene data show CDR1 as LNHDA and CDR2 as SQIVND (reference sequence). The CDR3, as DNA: TGTGCCAGTAGTTACGGGGAAGGGGGCCAGCCCCAGCATTTT. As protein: CASSYGEGGQPQHF.

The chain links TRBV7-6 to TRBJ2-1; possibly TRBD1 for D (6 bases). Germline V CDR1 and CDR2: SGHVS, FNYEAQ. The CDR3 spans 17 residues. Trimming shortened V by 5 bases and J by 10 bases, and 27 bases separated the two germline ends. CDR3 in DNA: TGTGCCAGCAGCCCCCTAGGGGGAAATACGCCGGGTGGCGAGCAGTTCTTC. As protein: CASSPLGGNTPGGEQFF.

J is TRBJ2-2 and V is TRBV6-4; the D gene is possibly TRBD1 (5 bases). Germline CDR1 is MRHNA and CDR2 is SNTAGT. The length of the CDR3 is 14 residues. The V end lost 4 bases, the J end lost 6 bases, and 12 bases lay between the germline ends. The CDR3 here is CASSVREGAGELFF. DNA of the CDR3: TGTGCCAGCAGTGTCAGGGAAGGGGCCGGGGAGCTGTTTTTT.

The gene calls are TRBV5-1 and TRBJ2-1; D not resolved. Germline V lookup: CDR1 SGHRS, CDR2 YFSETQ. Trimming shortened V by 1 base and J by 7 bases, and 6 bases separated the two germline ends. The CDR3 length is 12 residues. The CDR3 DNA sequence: TGCGCCAGCAGCTTGAACTTAAATGAGCAGTTCTTC. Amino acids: CASSLNLNEQFF.

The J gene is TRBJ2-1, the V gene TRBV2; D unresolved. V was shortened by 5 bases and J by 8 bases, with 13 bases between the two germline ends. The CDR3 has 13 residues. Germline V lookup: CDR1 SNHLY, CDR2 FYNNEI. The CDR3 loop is CASSRSLADEQFF. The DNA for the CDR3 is TGTGCCAGCAGTAGATCCTTGGCGGATGAGCAGTTCTTC.

In DNA, the CDR3 is TGTGCCAGCAGCTTAGAAGGCTTAGGCACTGAAGCTTTCTTT. Protein sequence: CASSLEGLGTEAFF. The chain couples TRBV7-9 to TRBJ1-1; D not certain. Germline loops: CDR1 SEHNR, CDR2 FQNEAQ (reference sequence). The CDR3 covers 14 residues. The V end lost 1 base, the J end lost 4 bases, and 10 bases lay between the germline ends.

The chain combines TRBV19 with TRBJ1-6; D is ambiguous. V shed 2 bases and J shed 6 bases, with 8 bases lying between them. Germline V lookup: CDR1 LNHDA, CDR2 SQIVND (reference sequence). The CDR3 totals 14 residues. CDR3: CASSIHSFNSPLHF. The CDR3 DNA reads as TGTGCCAGTAGTATACACAGCTTTAATTCACCCCTCCACTTT.

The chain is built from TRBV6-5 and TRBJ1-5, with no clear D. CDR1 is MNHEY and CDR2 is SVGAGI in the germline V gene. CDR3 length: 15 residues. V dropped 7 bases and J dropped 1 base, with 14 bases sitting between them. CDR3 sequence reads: CASKNGDGSNQPQHF. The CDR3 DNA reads TGTGCCAGCAAAAATGGGGATGGGAGCAATCAGCCCCAGCATTTT.

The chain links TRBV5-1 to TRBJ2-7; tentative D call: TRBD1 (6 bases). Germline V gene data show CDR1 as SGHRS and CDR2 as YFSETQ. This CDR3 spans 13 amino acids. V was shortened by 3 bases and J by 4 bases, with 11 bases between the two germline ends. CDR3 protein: CASSWGTGYEQYF. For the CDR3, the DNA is TGCGCCAGCAGCTGGGGAACAGGGTACGAGCAGTACTTC.

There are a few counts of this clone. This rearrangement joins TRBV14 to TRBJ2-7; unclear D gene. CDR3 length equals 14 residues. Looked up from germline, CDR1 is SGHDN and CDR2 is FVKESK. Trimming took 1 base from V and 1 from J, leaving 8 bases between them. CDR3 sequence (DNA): TGTGCCAGCAGCCAAGCATGGATGTCCTACGAGCAGTACTTC. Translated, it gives CASSQAWMSYEQYF.

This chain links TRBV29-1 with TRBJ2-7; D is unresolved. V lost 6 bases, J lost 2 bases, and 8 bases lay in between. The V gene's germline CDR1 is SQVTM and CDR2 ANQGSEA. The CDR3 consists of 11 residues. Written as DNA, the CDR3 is TGCAGCGTACTATTAACCTACGAGCAGTACTTC. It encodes CSVLLTYEQYF.

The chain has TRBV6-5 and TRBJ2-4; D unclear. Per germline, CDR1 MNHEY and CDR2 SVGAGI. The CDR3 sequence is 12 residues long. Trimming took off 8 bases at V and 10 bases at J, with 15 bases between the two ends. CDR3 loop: CASSVEIRIQYF. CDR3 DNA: TGTGCCAGCTCGGTGGAAATAAGAATTCAGTACTTC.

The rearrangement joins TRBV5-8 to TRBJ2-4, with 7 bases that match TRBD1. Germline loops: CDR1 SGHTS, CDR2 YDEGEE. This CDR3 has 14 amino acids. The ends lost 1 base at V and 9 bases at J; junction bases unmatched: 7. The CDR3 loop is CASSLRQGSGIQYF. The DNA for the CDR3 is TGTGCCAGCAGCTTGCGACAGGGTTCGGGCATTCAGTACTTC.

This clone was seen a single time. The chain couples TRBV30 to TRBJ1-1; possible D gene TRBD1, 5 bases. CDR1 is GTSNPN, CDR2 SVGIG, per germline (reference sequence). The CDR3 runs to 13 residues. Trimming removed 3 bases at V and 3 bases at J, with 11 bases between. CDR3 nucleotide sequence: TGTGCCTGGAGGCGCCGGGGGGACACTGAAGCTTTCTTT. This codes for CAWRRRGDTEAFF.

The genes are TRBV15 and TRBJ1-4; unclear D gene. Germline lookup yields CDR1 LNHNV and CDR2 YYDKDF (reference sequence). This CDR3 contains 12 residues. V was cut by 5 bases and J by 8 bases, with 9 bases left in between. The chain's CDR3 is CATSFAREKLFF. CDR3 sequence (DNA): TGTGCCACCAGCTTCGCCAGGGAAAAACTGTTTTTT.

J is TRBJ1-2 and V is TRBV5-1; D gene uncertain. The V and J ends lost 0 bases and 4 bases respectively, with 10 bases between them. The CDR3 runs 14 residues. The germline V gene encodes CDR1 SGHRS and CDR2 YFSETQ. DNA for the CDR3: TGCGCCAGCAGCTTGGAGGCTTCGGGCTATGGCTACACCTTC. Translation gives CASSLEASGYGYTF.

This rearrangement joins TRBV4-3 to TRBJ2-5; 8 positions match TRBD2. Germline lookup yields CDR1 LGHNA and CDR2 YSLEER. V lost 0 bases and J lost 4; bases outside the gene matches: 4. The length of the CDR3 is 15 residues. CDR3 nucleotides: TGCGCCAGCAGCCAAGAGGGGCTAGCGGGAGAGACCCAGTACTTC. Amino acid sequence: CASSQEGLAGETQYF.

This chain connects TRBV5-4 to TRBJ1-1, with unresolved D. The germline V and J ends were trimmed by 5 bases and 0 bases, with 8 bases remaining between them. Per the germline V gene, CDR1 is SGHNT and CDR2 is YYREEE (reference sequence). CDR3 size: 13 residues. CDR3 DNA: TGTGCCAGCAGTATGGCACTGAACACTGAAGCTTTCTTT. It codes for CASSMALNTEAFF. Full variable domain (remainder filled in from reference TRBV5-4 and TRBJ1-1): ETGVTQSPTHLIKTRGQQVTLRCSSQSGHNTVSWYQQALGQGPQFIFQYYREEENGRGNFPPRFSGLQFPNYSSELNVNALELDDSALYLCASSMALNTEAFFGQGTRLTVV.

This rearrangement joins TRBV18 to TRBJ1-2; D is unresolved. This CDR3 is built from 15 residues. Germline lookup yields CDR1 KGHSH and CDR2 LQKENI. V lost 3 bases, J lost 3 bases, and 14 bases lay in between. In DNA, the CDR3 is TGTGCCAGCTCACCCTCGAAGTTACCTCACTATGGCTACACCTTC. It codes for CASSPSKLPHYGYTF.